This T cell receptor (beta chain) was identified during a study of T cells in localized non-small cell lung cancer. General study findings and limits: Median about 58 top-100 tumor clones were shared with paired adjacent lung. Adjacent uninvolved lung had the highest clonality, suggesting focused antigen responses.

This CDR3 has 11 amino acids. Germline V gene data show CDR1 as ENHRY and CDR2 as SYGVKD. This clone has more than one count but fewer than ten. The antigen is not known. Here immunoSEQ multiplex PCR was the method, and the copy in TCRdb shows in-frame clones only, minus some. The sample consists of 40,000 or so clones, 81% of them appearing once. The origin of this receptor is an older male donor with stage II lung adenocarcinoma. The sample was peripheral blood mononuclear cells, taken before any cancer treatment. The chain uses TRBV10-3 and TRBJ1-1, with unresolved D. CDR3 bases: TGTGCTTTTACTTCGAACACTGAAGCTTTCTTT. It yields the protein CAFTSNTEAFF.